Reported below is one T cell receptor beta chain. Other DNA variants within this sample encode the same CDR3. Between the trimmed V and J ends, which lost 0 bases and 4 bases, there was a span of 13 bases. The CDR3 is made up of 15 amino acids. In germline, CDR1 is SGHNT, CDR2 YYREEE (reference sequence). Original processing methods: From reference gene primer amplification, estimates of nucleated cell counts were derived. The assay was immunoSEQ multiplex PCR, and TCRdb's table has in-frame clones only and misses some. V, J and clone size were drawn from that table, and D and trimming were deduced from the DNA. Of 140,000 to 150,000 clones in the sample, 80% are singletons; the top ten hold 3% to 4.5%. These data belong to a study of blood T cell repertoires in COVID-19. Study context: COVID-19 samples, acute and convalescent, were from the United States, Italy and Spain. Nucleic acid was either cDNA or gDNA, and it came from T cells, B-cell-depleted T cells, or PBMCs.

V usage is TRBV5-4 and J usage is TRBJ1-2; a possible D gene is TRBD1 (6 bases). The sequencing input was peripheral blood. The TCR sequence derives from a man in his 70s who had recovered from COVID-19. In DNA form, the CDR3 reads TGTGCCAGCAGCTTGGGTGGGCAGGGGAGCTATGGCTACACCTTC. Translating it yields CASSLGGQGSYGYTF.